This TCR beta chain was identified during a study of response to subunit inactivated influenza vaccine. General study results and limits: Authors suggested that a seasonal influenza vaccination recruits few new T cells each time.

Trimming removed 1 base from V and 2 bases from J, with 12 bases in between. The length of the CDR3 is 14 residues. The V gene's germline CDR1 is DFQATT and CDR2 SNEGSKA (reference sequence). TCRdb ran MiXCR on the RT-PCR reads and lists one entry per CDR3 protein. The sample carries over 750,000 distinct CDR3 sequences, roughly 20% recorded once. To note about this clonotype: The antigen is not known.

The chain recombines TRBV20-1 with TRBJ2-7; D gene unclear. The starting material was PBMCs from blood, obtained roughly 5 days after vaccination. The TCR comes from a man aged 45-65 years who received an inactivated influenza vaccine. CDR3 loop: CSARGGQAAYEQYF. The CDR3 DNA reads as TGCAGTGCTAGAGGTGGTCAGGCCGCCTACGAGCAGTACTTC.